The T cell receptor (beta chain) described here comes from a study of T cell responses to AZD1222 COVID-19 vaccine (dated by TCRdb to the early 2020s). Context from the whole study: A total of roughly 240 trial participants underwent TCR sequencing, of whom about 200 received two doses of AZD1222 and approximately 25 received two doses of the MenACWY control vaccine. Trial participants were enrolled by age into subgroups of 18-55, 56-69 and 70-plus years, and 148, 28 and 57 TCR-sequenced participants, respectively, were included in these subgroups.

CDR3 length: 15 amino acids, cysteine to phenylalanine. Only the CDR3 region is kept as DNA, spanning 45 bases read in frame from base 1. V was cut back by 4 bases and J by 7 bases, leaving a gap of 17 bases between them. Per the germline V gene, SGHRS is the CDR1 and YFSETQ is the CDR2. The CDR3 regions of human TCRbeta chains were analyzed by immunosequencing. Under the source paper's analysis protocol: Repertoire TCRs were matched against a reference library of SARS-CoV-2-specific TCRs generated with the MIRA antigen-specificity platform. Breadth was defined as the fraction of unique TCRs that were SARS-CoV-2-associated, and depth was defined as the fraction of total T cells that were SARS-CoV-2-associated. Each spike-specific TCR was assigned to its reactive spike region and to a CD4 or CD8 class using the MIRA data. Log10-transformed breadth and depth values were compared by one-way ANOVA with Sidak's multiple comparisons tests. Not all clones reach the TCRdb copy of this immuneACCESS table, which keeps in-frame sequences only. Checked studies attribute under half of the gap to unresolved V genes and leave the rest unexplained. The DNA was the basis for D and trimming; V, J and clone size are from that table. This sample has about 42,000 clones in its table, and approximately 88% of those were observed once. Just under 25% of the sample comes from the top ten.

As regards this clone: Its antigen is still unknown. Base quality data are lacking; no much larger clone is found one base away.

General conclusions and limits of the study: The whole spike protein was spanned by vaccine-associated CD4 TCRs, and dominant responses were seen in regions 160-218 and 743-854. In the small 56-69-year group, the increase in depth fell short of significance, most likely because of low power. Nearly half of unique spike-specific TCRs reportedly recognized epitopes outside regions mutated in the B.1.351 and B.1.1.7 variants. A significant rise in spike-specific TCR breadth and depth was observed after two AZD1222 doses relative to day 0 and relative to MenACWY recipients. Most participants were white British and females outnumbered males, and the authors suggested that clonal diversity may have been underestimated. Only 5 to 7 AZD1222 recipients were SARS-CoV-2 seropositive at baseline, limiting conclusions about previously exposed vaccinees. Because no samples from the day 14 peak response were available, repertoires could be characterized only after the peak T cell response.

The sample's time point label is to be understood as: about 28 days (+/-7) after the second vaccine dose. AZD1222 recipients whose second dose came at about 4 weeks and those whose second dose came at about 12 weeks were combined into one group, since spike-specific TCR depth and breadth did not differ between the two schedules. Samples from vaccinated people were obtained from the UK trials COV001 and COV002, which included a single-blind randomized controlled phase 2/3 trial of AZD1222 (ChAdOx1 nCoV-19) in healthy adults. Trial participant PBMC samples were collected at day 0 and day 28 after the second dose for TCRbeta chain sequencing.

The receptor chain draws on TRBV5-1 and TRBJ1-4; the D gene is perhaps TRBD1, from 6 matching bases. The sequenced sample was peripheral blood, obtained 28 days after the second AZD1222 dose. The source is an adult who received the AZD1222 COVID-19 vaccine. The nucleotide sequence reads as follows: TGCGCCAGCAGCCCTTCAAGGGGGGAGAGTGAAAAACTGTTTTTT. Translated, it gives CASSPSRGESEKLFF.